This TCR beta chain stems from a study of human T cells and chemical hapten exposure. Time point specified: patch test 3, about 24 weeks after DPC sensitization. Noted treatment: therapeutic diphenylcyclopropenone sensitization with weekly scalp DPC. RNA extraction used unfractionated whole blood as the source of total RNA. Findings of the study overall: DPC sensitization left the count of TCRs above 1 in 1000 unchanged. In comparison with controls, expanded TCRs gave rise to a significantly larger number of large CDR3 similarity clusters.

This clonotype has more than one count but fewer than ten. Its antigen remains unidentified. The V and J ends lost 4 bases and 5 bases, in that order; junction bases with no gene match: 2. Per the germline V gene, CDR1 is MNHNY and CDR2 is SVGAGI (reference sequence). This CDR3 has 15 residues. TCRdb independently ran MiXCR on the RACE reads; one entry per CDR3 protein. Of about 200,000 distinct CDR3 sequences in the sample, around a quarter were seen once. The specimen comprised whole blood, sampled in connection with sensitization to the hapten diphenylcyclopropenone (DPC). The gene calls are TRBV6-6 and TRBJ2-2; TRBD2 matches 12 bases. The clonotype comes from a woman aged 40 to 50 with alopecia areata. Some clones in this sample may be carry-over from other donors' samples. This chain's CDR3 is CASSSLAGGTGELFF. The CDR3, as DNA: TGTGCCAGCAGTTCACTAGCGGGGGGAACCGGGGAGCTGTTTTTT.